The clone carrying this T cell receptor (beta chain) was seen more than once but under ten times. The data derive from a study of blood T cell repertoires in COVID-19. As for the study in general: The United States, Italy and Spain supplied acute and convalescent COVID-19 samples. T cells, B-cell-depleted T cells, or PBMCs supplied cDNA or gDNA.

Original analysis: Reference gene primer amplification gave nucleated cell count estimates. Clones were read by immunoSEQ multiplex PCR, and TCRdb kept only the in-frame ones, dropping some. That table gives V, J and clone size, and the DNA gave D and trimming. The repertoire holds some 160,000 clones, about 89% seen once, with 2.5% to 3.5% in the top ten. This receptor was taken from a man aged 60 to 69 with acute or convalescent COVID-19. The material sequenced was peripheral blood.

CDR3 nucleotides: TGCGCCAGCAGCCAAGCCAGACAGGGGGGCTATGGCTACACCTTC. Its protein product is CASSQARQGGYGYTF. The genes are TRBV4-3 and TRBJ1-2; TRBD1 aligns across 9 bases. The CDR3 loop spans 15 amino acids. Unmatched junction bases numbered 4, after V lost 1 base and J lost 4 bases. Germline V gives CDR1 LGHNA, CDR2 YSLEER.